This TCR beta chain was documented in a study of beta chain features in type 1 diabetes. Study-level background: Examined across all samples were just under 110,000,000 sorted cells.

Study outcomes and limitations: Type 1 diabetes patients had TCRB CDR3s that were shorter (moderately but significantly so) in all four CD4+ subsets. Researchers reported that naive, central memory and Treg TCRB repertoires appeared more similar in patients than in healthy donors.

A word on this clone: The antigen remains undetermined.

The investigators reverse transcribed all of the isolated RNA, so they sequenced expressed TCRB transcripts. Naive, central memory and regulatory T cell samples averaged roughly 3.5 million reads. The repertoire was sequenced with immunoSEQ multiplex PCR; TCRdb's copy has only in-frame clones and lacks some. The repertoire holds under 50,000 clones, roughly 70% seen once, with about 2.1% in the top ten. Sampling consisted of one heparinised blood draw per donor, averaging approximately 120 mL. The germline V gene has CDR1 LNHDA and CDR2 SQIVND (reference sequence). Losses at the gene ends were 2 bases for V and 9 bases for J; bases not matched to a gene: 14. The CDR3 runs to 16 residues.

The rearrangement joins TRBV19 to TRBJ2-7; 9 bases are a match to TRBD2. Sequenced material: Tregs from blood. The sequence was obtained from a woman in her late teens or twenties with type 1 diabetes. CDR3 in amino acids: CASSIPGSGGIKGQYF. The DNA of the CDR3 is TGTGCCAGTAGTATACCAGGTAGCGGGGGAATCAAGGGGCAGTACTTC.